This TCR beta chain was profiled in a study of TIL therapy for anti-PD-1-resistant metastatic lung cancer. V lost 0 bases, J lost 0 bases, and 6 bases lay in between. This CDR3 is built from 16 residues. Germline assignment: CDR1 MNHEY and CDR2 SVGEGT. This was the immunoSEQ v3 assay. Sequencing was performed with immunoSEQ multiplex PCR; in TCRdb, only in-frame clones are kept and a portion is missing. The table includes around 55,000 clones, 81% detected once. Noted time point: pre-treatment sample, taken before nivolumab and TIL therapy. Enrollment ran from 2017 to January 2020. Study-level points and caveats: Treatment-naive, never-smoker and oncogene-addicted patients were overrepresented in this highly selected cohort.

This clone was counted once. The antigen is undetermined. The clonotype comes from a person between 25 and 80 years old with non-small cell lung cancer. The chain joins TRBV6-2 or TRBV6-3 to TRBJ2-6, with no clear D. The sample here was blood, taken at baseline. This CDR3 is CASSYSRSSGANVLTF. DNA for the CDR3: TGTGCCAGCAGTTACTCGAGGTCCTCTGGGGCCAACGTCCTGACTTTC.